There are a few counts of the clone carrying this T cell receptor beta chain. Its antigen is currently unknown. The CDR3 contains 17 residues. Trimming cost V 5 bases and J 1 base; bases outside gene matches: 12. Germline V CDR1 and CDR2: SGHVS, FNYEAQ. TCRdb itself ran the reads through MiXCR, one entry per CDR3 protein. The sample contains around 300,000 distinct CDR3 sequences, around 9.5% of which appear only once. The data originate from a study of T cell repertoires in cytomegalovirus infection. Study-level results: What dominated the ex vivo response were HLA-C-restricted CMV-specific TCR beta clonotypes. CMV carriers having the relevant HLA were flagged by cumulative public TCR beta family frequency.

V gene TRBV7-6 combines with J gene TRBJ1-1; 8 bases line up with TRBD1. This clonotype was obtained from a human donor in good health (CMV status not recorded). Some clones in this sample may be carry-over from other donors' samples. The sequenced sample consisted of PBMCs. This CDR3 reads CASSPFRGPPQNTEAFF. CDR3 in DNA: TGTGCCAGCAGCCCCTTCAGGGGGCCCCCTCAGAACACTGAAGCTTTCTTT.